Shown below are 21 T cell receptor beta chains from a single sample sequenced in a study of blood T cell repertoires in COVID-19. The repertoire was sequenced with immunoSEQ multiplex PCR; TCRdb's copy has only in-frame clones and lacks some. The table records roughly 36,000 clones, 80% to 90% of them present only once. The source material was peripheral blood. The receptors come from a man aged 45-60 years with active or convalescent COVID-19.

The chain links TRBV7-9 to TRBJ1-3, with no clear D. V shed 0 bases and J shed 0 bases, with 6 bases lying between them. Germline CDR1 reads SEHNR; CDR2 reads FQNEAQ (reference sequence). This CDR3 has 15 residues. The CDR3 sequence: CASSLAGSSGNTIYF. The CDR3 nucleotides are TGTGCCAGCAGCTTAGCGGGGAGCTCTGGAAACACCATATATTTT.

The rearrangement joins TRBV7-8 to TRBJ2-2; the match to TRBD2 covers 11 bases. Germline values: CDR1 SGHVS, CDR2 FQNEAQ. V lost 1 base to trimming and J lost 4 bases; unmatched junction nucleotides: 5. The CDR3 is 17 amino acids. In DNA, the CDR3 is TGTGCCAGCAGCTTAGTTAGTAGCGGGAGGGCCACCGGGGAGCTGTTTTTT. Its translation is CASSLVSSGRATGELFF.

The CDR3 region has the DNA TGCGCCAGCAGCTCAGGGGACACTGAAGCTTTCTTT. It translates to CASSSGDTEAFF. The chain links TRBV5-1 to TRBJ1-1; D possibly corresponds to TRBD1 (6 bases). The CDR3 is made up of 12 amino acids. Germline V lookup: CDR1 SGHRS, CDR2 YFSETQ. V gave up 3 bases and J gave up 3 bases, with 6 bases separating them. Supplemented by reference TRBV5-1 and TRBJ1-1, the full variable domain reads KAGVTQTPRYLIKTRGQQVTLSCSPISGHRSVSWYQQTPGQGLQFLFEYFSETQRNKGNFPGRFSGRQFSNSRSEMNVSTLELGDSALYLCASSSGDTEAFFGQGTRLTVV.

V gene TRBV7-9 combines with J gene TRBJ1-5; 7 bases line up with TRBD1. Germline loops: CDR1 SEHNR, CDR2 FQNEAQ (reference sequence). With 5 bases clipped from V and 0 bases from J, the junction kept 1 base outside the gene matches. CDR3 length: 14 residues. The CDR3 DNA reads TGTGCCAGCAGCCGGACAGGTAGCAATCAGCCCCAGCATTTT. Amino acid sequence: CASSRTGSNQPQHF.

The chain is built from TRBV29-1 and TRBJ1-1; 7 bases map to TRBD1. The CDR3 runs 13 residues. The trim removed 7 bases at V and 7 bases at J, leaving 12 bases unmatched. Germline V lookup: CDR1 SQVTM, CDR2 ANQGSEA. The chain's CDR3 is CSAPTGTIDEAFF. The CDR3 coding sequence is TGCAGCGCCCCGACAGGGACGATTGATGAAGCTTTCTTT.

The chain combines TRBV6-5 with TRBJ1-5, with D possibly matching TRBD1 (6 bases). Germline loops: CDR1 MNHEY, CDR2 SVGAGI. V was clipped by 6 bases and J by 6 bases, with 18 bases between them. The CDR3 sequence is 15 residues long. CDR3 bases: TGTGCCAGCAGGCACAGACAGGTCGGGTTTCAGCCCCAGCATTTT. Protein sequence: CASRHRQVGFQPQHF.

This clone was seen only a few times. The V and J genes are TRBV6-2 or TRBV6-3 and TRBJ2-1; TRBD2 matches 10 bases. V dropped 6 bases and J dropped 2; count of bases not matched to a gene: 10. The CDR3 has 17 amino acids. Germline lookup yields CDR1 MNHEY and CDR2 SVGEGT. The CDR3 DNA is TGTGCCAGCAGCCTAAGGCCAAGCGGGAGGGCCTACAATGAGCAGTTCTTC. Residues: CASSLRPSGRAYNEQFF.

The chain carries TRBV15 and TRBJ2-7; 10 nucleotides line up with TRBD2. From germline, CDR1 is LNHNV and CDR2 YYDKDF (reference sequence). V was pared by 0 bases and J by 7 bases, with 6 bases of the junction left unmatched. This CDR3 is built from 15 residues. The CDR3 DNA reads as TGTGCCACCAGCAGAGACCGGGGACTAGCGCGGGAGCAGTACTTC. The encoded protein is CATSRDRGLAREQYF. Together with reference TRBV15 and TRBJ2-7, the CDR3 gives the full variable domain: DAMVIQNPRYQVTQFGKPVTLSCSQTLNHNVMYWYQQKSSQAPKLLFHYYDKDFNNEADTPDNFQSRRPNTSFCFLDIRSPGLGDTAMYLCATSRDRGLAREQYFGPGTRLTVT.

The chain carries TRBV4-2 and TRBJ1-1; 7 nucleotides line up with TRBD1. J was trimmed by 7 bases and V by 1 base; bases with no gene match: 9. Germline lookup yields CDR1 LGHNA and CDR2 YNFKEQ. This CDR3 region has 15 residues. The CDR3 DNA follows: TGTGCCAGCAGCCAAGGGGCCCAGGGGGTCCTTGAAGCTTTCTTT. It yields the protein CASSQGAQGVLEAFF.

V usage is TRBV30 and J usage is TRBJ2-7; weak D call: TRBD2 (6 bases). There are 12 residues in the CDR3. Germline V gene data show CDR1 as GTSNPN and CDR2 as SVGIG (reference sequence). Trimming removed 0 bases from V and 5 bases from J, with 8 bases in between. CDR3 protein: CAWSVRGNEQYV. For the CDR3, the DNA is TGTGCCTGGAGTGTACGGGGGAACGAGCAGTACGTC.

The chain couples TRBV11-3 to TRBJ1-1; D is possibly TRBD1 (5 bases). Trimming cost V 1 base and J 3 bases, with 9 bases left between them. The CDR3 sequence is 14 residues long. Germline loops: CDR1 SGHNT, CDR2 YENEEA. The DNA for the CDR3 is TGTGCCAGCAGCTTAGGGCTCAGGGACACTGAAGCTTTCTTT. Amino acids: CASSLGLRDTEAFF.

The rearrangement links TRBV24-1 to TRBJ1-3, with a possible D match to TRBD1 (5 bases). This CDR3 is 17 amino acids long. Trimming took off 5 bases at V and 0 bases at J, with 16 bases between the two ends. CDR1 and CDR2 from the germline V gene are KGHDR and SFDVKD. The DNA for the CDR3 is TGTGCCACCAGTGGTGAGATCGCAGGGCACTCTGGAAACACCATATATTTT. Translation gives CATSGEIAGHSGNTIYF.

The CDR3 DNA sequence: TGTGCCAGCAGCTTCCTTTCAGGGGAAAACACTGAAGCTTTCTTT. Amino acids: CASSFLSGENTEAFF. This sequence joins TRBV7-9 and TRBJ1-1; possible D gene TRBD1, 6 bases. Trimming cost V 3 bases and J 2 bases, with 13 bases left between them. Germline V gives CDR1 SEHNR, CDR2 FQNEAQ (reference sequence). This CDR3 is built from 15 residues.

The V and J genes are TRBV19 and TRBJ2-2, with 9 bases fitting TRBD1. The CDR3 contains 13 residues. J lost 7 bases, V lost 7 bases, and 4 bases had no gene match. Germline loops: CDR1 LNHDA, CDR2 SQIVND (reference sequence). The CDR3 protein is CASKGQGFGELFF. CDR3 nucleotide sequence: TGTGCCAGTAAGGGACAGGGATTCGGGGAGCTGTTTTTT.

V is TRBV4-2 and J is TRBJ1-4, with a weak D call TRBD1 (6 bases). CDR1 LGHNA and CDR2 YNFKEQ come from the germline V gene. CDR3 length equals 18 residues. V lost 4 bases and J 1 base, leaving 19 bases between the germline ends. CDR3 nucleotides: TGTGCCAGCAGCCGACAGAACCCGCAGGGGATAACTAATGAAAAACTGTTTTTT. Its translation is CASSRQNPQGITNEKLFF.

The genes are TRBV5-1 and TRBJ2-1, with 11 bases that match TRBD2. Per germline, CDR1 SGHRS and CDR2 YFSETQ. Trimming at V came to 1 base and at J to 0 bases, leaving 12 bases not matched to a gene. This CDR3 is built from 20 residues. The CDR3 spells CASSLNTGTSGTYSYNEQFF. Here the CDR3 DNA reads TGCGCCAGCAGCTTGAATACCGGGACTAGCGGCACGTACTCCTACAATGAGCAGTTCTTC.

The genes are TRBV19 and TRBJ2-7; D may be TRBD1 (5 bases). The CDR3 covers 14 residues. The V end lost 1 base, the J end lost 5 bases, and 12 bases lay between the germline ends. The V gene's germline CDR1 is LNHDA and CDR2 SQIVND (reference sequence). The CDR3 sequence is CASSIVGRANEQYF. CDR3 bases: TGTGCCAGTAGTATAGTCGGCAGGGCGAACGAGCAGTACTTC.

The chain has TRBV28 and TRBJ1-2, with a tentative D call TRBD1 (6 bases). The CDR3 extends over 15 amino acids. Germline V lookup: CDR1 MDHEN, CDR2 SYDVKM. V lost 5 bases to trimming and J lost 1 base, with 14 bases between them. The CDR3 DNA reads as TGTGCCAGCAGTACTCAGGACAGTAATAACTATGGCTACACCTTC. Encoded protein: CASSTQDSNNYGYTF.

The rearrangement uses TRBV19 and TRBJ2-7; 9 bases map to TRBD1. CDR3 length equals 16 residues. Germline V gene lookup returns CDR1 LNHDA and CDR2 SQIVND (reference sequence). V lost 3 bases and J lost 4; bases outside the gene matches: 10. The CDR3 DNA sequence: TGTGCCAGTAGTATTTCCGGGACAGGGTTGAGTTACGAGCAGTACTTC. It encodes CASSISGTGLSYEQYF.

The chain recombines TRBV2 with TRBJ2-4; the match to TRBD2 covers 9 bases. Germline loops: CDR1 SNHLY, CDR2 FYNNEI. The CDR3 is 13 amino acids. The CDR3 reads CAYLREGLNIQYF. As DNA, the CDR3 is TGTGCGTACTTGCGGGAGGGACTAAACATTCAGTACTTC.

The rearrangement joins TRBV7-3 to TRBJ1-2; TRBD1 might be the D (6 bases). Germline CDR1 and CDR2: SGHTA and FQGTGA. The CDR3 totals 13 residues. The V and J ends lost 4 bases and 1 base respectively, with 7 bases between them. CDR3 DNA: TGTGCCAGCAGCTCGGACAGTAACTATGGCTACACCTTC. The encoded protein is CASSSDSNYGYTF.